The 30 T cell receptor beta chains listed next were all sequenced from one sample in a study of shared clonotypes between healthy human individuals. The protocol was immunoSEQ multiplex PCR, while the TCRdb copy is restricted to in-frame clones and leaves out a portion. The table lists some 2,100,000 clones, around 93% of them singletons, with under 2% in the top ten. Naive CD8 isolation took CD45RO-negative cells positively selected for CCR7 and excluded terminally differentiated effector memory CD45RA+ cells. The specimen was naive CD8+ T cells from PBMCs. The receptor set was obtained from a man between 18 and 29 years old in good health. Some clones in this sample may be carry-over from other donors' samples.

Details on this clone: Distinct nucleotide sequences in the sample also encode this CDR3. CDR3 nucleotides: TGTGCCAGCAGCTTAGCTGGGTATGAAAAACTGTTTTTT. Encoded protein: CASSLAGYEKLFF. The genes are TRBV7-9 and TRBJ1-4; no clear D. This CDR3 contains 13 residues. From germline, CDR1 is SEHNR and CDR2 FQNEAQ (reference sequence). V lost 0 bases, J lost 6 bases, and 5 bases lay in between.

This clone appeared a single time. CDR3 sequence reads: CASIDLVGYEQFF. CDR3 coding DNA: TGTGCCAGCATCGACTTGGTGGGGTATGAGCAGTTCTTC. The V call is TRBV28, the J call TRBJ2-1; D is unresolved. The V gene's germline CDR1 is MDHEN and CDR2 SYDVKM. The CDR3 is 13 amino acids. The V gene lost 7 bases and the J gene lost 8 bases, with 15 bases spanning the gap.

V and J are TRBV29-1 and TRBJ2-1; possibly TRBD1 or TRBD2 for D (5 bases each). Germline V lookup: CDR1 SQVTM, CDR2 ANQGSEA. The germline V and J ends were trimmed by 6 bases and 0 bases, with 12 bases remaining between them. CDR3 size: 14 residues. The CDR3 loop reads CSVDGAGSYNEQFF. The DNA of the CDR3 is TGCAGCGTCGATGGGGCGGGCTCCTACAATGAGCAGTTCTTC.

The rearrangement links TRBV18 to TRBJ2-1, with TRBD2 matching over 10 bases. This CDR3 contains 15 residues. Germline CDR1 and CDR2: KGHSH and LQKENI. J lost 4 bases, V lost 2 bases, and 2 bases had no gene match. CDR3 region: CASSPTSGKYNEQFF. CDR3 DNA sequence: TGTGCCAGCTCACCAACTAGCGGGAAGTACAATGAGCAGTTCTTC.

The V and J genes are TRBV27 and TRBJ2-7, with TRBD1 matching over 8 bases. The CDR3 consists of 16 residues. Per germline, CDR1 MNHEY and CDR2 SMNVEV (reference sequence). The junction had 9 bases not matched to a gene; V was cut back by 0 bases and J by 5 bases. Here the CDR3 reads CASSLSPGAGGNEQYF. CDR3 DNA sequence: TGTGCCAGCAGTTTATCGCCAGGGGCAGGGGGCAACGAGCAGTACTTC.

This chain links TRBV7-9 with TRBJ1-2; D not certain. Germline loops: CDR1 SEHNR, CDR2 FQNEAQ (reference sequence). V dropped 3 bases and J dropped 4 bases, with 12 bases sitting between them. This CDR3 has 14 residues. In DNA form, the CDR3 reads TGTGCCAGCAGCTTTGCCAGCGGTGGCTATGGCTACACCTTC. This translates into CASSFASGGYGYTF.

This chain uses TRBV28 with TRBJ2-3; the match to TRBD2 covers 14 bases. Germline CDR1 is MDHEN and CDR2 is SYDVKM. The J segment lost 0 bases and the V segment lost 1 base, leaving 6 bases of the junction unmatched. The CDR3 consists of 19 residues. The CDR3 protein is CASSLYPGTSGGSTDTQYF. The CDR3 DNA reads TGTGCCAGCAGTTTATACCCCGGGACTAGCGGGGGAAGCACAGATACGCAGTATTTT.

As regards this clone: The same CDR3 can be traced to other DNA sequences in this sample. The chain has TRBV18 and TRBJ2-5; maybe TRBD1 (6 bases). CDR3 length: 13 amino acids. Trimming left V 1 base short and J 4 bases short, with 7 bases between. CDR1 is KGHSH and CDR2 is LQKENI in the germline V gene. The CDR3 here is CASSPLRGETQYF. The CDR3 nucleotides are TGTGCCAGCTCACCACTCAGGGGAGAGACCCAGTACTTC.

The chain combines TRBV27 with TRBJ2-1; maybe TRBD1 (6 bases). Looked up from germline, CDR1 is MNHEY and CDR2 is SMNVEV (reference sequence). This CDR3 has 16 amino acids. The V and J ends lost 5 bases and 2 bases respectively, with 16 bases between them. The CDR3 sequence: CASSLPTGIAYNEQFF. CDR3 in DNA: TGTGCCAGCAGTCTGCCGACAGGAATTGCCTACAATGAGCAGTTCTTC.

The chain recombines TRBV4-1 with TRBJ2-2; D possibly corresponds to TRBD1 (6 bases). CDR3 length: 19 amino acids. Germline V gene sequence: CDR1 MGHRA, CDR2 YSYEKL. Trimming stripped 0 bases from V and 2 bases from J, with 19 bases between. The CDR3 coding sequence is TGCGCCAGCAGCCAAGAACACGAGTGGGGGCTACTAAACACCGGGGAGCTGTTTTTT. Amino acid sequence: CASSQEHEWGLLNTGELFF.

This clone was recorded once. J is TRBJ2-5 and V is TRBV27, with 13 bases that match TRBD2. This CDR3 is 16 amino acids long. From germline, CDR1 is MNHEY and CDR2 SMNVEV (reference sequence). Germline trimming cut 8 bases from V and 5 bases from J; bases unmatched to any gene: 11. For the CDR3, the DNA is TGTGCCAGCGCAACTCGGACTAGCGGGAGTCTGGAGACCCAGTACTTC. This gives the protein CASATRTSGSLETQYF.

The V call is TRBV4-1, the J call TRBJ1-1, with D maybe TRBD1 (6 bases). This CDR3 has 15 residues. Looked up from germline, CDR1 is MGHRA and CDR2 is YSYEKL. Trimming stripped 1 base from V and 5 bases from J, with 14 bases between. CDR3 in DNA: TGCGCCAGCAGCCAAGCCCCGGGACATTGGACTGAAGCTTTCTTT. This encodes CASSQAPGHWTEAFF.

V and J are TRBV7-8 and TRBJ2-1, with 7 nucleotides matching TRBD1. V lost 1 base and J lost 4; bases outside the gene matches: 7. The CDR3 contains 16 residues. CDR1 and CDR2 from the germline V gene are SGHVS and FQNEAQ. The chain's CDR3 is CASSLVLTGAYNEQFF. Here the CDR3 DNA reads TGTGCCAGCAGCTTAGTCTTAACAGGGGCTTACAATGAGCAGTTCTTC.

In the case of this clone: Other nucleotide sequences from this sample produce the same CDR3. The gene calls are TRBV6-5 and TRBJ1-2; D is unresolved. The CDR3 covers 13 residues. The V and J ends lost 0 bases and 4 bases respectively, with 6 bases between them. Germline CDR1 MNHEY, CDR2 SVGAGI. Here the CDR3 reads CASSYSSLYGYTF. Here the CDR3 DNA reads TGTGCCAGCAGTTACTCGTCCCTCTATGGCTACACCTTC.

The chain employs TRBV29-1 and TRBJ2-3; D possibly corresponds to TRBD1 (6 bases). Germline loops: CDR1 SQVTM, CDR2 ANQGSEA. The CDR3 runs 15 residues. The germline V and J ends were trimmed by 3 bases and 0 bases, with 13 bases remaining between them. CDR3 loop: CSVDGLGASTDTQYF. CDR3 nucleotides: TGCAGCGTTGATGGCCTGGGGGCGAGCACAGATACGCAGTATTTT.

In nucleotides, the CDR3 is TGTGCCAGCAGCCCGGTTTATACCTACAATGAGCAGTTCTTC. As protein: CASSPVYTYNEQFF. The chain carries TRBV9 and TRBJ2-1; D is ambiguous. This CDR3 contains 14 residues. The germline V gene has CDR1 SGDLS and CDR2 YYNGEE. V gave up 4 bases and J gave up 2 bases, with 10 bases separating them.

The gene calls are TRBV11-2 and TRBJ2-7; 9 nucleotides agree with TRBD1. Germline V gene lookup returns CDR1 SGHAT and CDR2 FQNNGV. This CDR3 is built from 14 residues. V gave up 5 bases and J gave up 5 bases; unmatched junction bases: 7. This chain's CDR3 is CASSPRDRVHEQYF. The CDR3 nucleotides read TGTGCCAGCAGCCCCCGGGACAGGGTCCACGAGCAGTACTTC.

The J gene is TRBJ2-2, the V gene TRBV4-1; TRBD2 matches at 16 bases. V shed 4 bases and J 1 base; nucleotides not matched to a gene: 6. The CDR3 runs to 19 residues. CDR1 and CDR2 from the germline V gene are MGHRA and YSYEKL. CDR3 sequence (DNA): TGCGCCAGCAGCCTCCCAGGGACTAGCGGGAGGGTGAACACCGGGGAGCTGTTTTTT. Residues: CASSLPGTSGRVNTGELFF.

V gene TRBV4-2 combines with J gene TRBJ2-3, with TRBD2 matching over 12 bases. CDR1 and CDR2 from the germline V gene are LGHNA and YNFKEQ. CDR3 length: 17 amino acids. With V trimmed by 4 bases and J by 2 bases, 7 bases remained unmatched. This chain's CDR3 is CASSRKLAGGPTDTQYF. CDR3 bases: TGTGCCAGCAGCCGAAAGCTAGCGGGAGGGCCCACAGATACGCAGTATTTT.

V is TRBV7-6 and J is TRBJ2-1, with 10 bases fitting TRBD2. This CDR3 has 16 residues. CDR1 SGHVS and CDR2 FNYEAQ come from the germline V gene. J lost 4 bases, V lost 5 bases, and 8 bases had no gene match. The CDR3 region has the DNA TGTGCCAGCAGCGCCTGGGAGCGGGAGGGGTACAATGAGCAGTTCTTC. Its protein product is CASSAWEREGYNEQFF. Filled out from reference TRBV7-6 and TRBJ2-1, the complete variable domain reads GAGVSQSPRYKVTKRGQDVALRCDPISGHVSLYWYRQALGQGPEFLTYFNYEAQQDKSGLPNDRFSAERPEGSISTLTIQRTEQRDSAMYRCASSAWEREGYNEQFFGPGTRLTVL.

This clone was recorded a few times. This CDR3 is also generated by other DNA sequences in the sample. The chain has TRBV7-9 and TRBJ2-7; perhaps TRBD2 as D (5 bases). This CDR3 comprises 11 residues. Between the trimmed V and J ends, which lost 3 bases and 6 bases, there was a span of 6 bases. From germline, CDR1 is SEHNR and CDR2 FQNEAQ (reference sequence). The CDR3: CASSFGVEQYF. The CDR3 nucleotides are TGTGCCAGCAGCTTCGGGGTCGAGCAGTACTTC.

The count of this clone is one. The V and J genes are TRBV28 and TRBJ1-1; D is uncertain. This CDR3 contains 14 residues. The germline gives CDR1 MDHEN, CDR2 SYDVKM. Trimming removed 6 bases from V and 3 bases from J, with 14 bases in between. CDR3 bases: TGTGCCAGCAGCCTCCATGGGAGGCACACTGAAGCTTTCTTT. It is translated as CASSLHGRHTEAFF.

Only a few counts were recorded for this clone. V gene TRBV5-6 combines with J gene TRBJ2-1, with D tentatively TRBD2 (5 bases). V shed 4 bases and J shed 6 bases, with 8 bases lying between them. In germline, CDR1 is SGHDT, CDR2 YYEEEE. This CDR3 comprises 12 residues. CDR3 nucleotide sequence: TGTGCCAGCAGCCCTGCGGGCAATGAGCAGTTCTTC. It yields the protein CASSPAGNEQFF.

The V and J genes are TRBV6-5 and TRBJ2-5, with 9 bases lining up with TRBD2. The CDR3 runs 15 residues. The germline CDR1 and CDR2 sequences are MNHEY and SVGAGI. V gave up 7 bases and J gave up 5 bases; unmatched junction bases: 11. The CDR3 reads CASIRDLAGEETQYF. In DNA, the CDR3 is TGTGCCAGCATCAGAGACTTAGCGGGAGAGGAGACCCAGTACTTC.

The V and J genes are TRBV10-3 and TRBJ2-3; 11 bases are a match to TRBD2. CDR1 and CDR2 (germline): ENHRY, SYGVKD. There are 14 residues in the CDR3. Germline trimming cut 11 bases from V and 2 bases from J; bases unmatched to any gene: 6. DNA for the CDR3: TGTGCCTCTCAGACTAGCGGGAACACAGATACGCAGTATTTT. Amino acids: CASQTSGNTDTQYF.

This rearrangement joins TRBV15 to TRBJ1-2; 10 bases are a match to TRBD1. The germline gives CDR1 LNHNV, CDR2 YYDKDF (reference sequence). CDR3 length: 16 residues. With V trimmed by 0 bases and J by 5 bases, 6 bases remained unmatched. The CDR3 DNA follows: TGTGCCACCAGCAGAGATCGGGACAGGGGCCTTTATGGCTACACCTTC. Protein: CATSRDRDRGLYGYTF. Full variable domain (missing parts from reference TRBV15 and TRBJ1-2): DAMVIQNPRYQVTQFGKPVTLSCSQTLNHNVMYWYQQKSSQAPKLLFHYYDKDFNNEADTPDNFQSRRPNTSFCFLDIRSPGLGDTAMYLCATSRDRDRGLYGYTFGSGTRLTVV.

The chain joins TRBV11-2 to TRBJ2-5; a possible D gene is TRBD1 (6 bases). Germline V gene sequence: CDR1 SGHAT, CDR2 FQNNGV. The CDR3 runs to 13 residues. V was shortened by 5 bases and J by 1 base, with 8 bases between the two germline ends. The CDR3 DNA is TGTGCCAGCAGCAGACAGGTCCAAGAGACCCAGTACTTC. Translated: CASSRQVQETQYF.

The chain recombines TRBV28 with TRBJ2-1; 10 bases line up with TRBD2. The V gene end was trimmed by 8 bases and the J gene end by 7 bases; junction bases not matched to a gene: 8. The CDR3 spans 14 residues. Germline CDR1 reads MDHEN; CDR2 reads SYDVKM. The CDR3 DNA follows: TGTGCCAGCGCTACTAGCGGGACTTGGAATGAGCAGTTCTTC. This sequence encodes CASATSGTWNEQFF.

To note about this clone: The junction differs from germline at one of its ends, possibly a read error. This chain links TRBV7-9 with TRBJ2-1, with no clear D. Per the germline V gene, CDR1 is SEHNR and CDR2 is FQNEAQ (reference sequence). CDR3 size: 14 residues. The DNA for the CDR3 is TGTGCCAGCAGATTAGGGTCGAGCGCCAATGAGCAGTTCTTC. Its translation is CASRLGSSANEQFF.

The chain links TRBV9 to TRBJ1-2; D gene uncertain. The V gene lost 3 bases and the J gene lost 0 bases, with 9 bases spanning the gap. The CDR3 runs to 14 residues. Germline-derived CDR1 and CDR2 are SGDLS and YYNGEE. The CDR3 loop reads CASSAGSSNYGYTF. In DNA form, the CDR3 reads TGTGCCAGCAGCGCCGGCTCCTCTAACTATGGCTACACCTTC.